This T cell receptor beta chain was captured in a study of regulatory T cells in long-lasting Graves disease. The time point was: newly diagnosed GD, antithyroid drugs for less than 3 months. RNA from PBMCs was the source of the TCR library. Blood from the periphery, 8.5 to 9 milliliters in all, was drawn into EDTA tubes. CDR3 regions were amplified by Arm-PCR using iRepertoire HTBI primers to build TCR beta libraries. Via MiXCR, TCRdb re-called the multiplex PCR reads, giving one row per CDR3 protein. The sample shows 580,000 or so distinct CDR3 sequences, around 16% of them seen only once. This clonotype was seen ten or more times. This sample was shared with a second study, whose subject was T cells in Graves' hyperthyroidism and ophthalmopathy. That report notes: Initially, a first-round RT-PCR of the TCR CDR3 employed the HTBI primer set.

The starting material was peripheral blood mononuclear cells (PBMCs), obtained at new diagnosis, from a patient treated with antithyroid drugs. The sequence was collected from a man between 18 and 35 years old with Graves disease.

In DNA form, the CDR3 reads TGTGCCAGCAGTTATCAACTAGCGGGAGGTCGGAAGCAGTACTTC. Translating it yields CASSYQLAGGRKQYF. The chain joins TRBV12-3 or TRBV12-4 to TRBJ2-7; 12 bases fit TRBD2. This CDR3 has 15 amino acids. The J segment lost 8 bases and the V segment lost 4 bases, leaving 9 bases of the junction unmatched.